These 15 T cell receptor beta chains were sequenced from one sample in a study of OX40 agonist ivuxolimab in advanced cancers. Clones were sequenced by immunoSEQ multiplex PCR, and TCRdb holds only the in-frame ones, with some missing. The sample records tens of thousands of clones, about 80% being singletons. The sample in question was CD4+ or CD8+ T cells sorted from blood, obtained in a trial of the OX40 agonist ivuxolimab. The receptors shown here come from an adult with an advanced solid tumor such as melanoma, head and neck, liver or kidney cancer.

The gene calls are TRBV12-2 and TRBJ1-4. TRBV12-2 is classified as a pseudogene. This CDR3 spans 16 amino acids. CDR3 protein: CASRLGKVATNEKLFF. The CDR3 DNA reads TGTGCAAGTCGCTTGGGGAAGGTTGCAACTAATGAAAAACTGTTTTTT.

The chain uses TRBV19 and TRBJ2-4; 8 nucleotides match TRBD2. Germline CDR1 and CDR2: LNHDA and SQIVND (reference sequence). After removal of 1 base from V and 7 bases from J, the junction contained 9 bases not matched to a gene. The CDR3 has 16 amino acids. The CDR3 reads CASSIVGSGTENIQYF. CDR3 nucleotide sequence: TGTGCCAGTAGTATAGTGGGTAGCGGGACGGAGAACATTCAGTACTTC. Filled out from reference TRBV19 and TRBJ2-4, the complete variable domain reads DGGITQSPKYLFRKEGQNVTLSCEQNLNHDAMYWYRQDPGQGLRLIYYSQIVNDFQKGDIAEGYSVSREKKESFPLTVTSAQKNPTAFYLCASSIVGSGTENIQYFGAGTRLSVL.

The rearrangement uses TRBV18 and TRBJ2-7; D not resolved. CDR3 length: 13 amino acids. Germline assignment: CDR1 KGHSH and CDR2 LQKENI. Trimming pared 2 bases from V and 4 bases from J, leaving 9 bases between. The CDR3 spells CASSPGQLYEQYF. Written as DNA, the CDR3 is TGTGCCAGCTCACCAGGCCAATTATACGAGCAGTACTTC.

V usage is TRBV2 and J usage is TRBJ2-1; possible D gene TRBD1, 6 bases. V was cut by 7 bases and J by 2 bases, with 9 bases left in between. The CDR3 covers 13 residues. Looked up from germline, CDR1 is SNHLY and CDR2 is FYNNEI. Here the CDR3 DNA reads TGTGCCAGCACAGGGGTTCCCTACAATGAGCAGTTCTTC. Amino acid sequence: CASTGVPYNEQFF.

CDR3 DNA: TGTGCCATCAGTGAGAGGGGGACTAGTAACAATGAGCAGTTCTTC. Its protein product is CAISERGTSNNEQFF. The genes are TRBV10-3 and TRBJ2-1, with 8 positions matching TRBD2. The CDR3 runs 15 residues. Germline loops: CDR1 ENHRY, CDR2 SYGVKD. Losses at the gene ends were 2 bases for V and 5 bases for J; bases not matched to a gene: 5.

This clone came up a few times. V and J are TRBV7-9 and TRBJ2-1; maybe TRBD1 (6 bases). The CDR3 consists of 16 residues. V gave up 2 bases and J gave up 8 bases, with 19 bases separating them. Germline assignment: CDR1 SEHNR and CDR2 FQNEAQ (reference sequence). CDR3 in DNA: TGTGCCAGCAGCTTAATCGGGACACCCTCCAGGGATGAGCAGTTCTTC. Its protein is CASSLIGTPSRDEQFF.

Worth noting for this clone: One junction end does not reproduce the germline sequence, and a read error may be involved. The genes are TRBV7-2 and TRBJ2-7, with 9 bases lining up with TRBD2. CDR1 and CDR2 (germline): SGHTA, FQGNSA. CDR3 length: 16 amino acids. CDR3 nucleotides: TGTGCCAGCAGCCTAGCGGGGACAGTTAACTCCTACGAGCAGTACTTC. Its protein is CASSLAGTVNSYEQYF.

The sample holds one count of this clone. The genes are TRBV7-2 and TRBJ2-7; TRBD1 aligns across 9 bases. This CDR3 is 13 amino acids long. Germline V gene lookup returns CDR1 SGHTA and CDR2 FQGNSA. V shed 7 bases and J 5 bases; nucleotides not matched to a gene: 6. For the CDR3, the DNA is TGTGCCAGCATCATGACAGGGGGACACGAGCAGTACTTC. Protein: CASIMTGGHEQYF.

The genes are TRBV28 and TRBJ1-2; D is unclear. The germline V gene has CDR1 MDHEN and CDR2 SYDVKM. The CDR3 contains 14 residues. With 4 bases removed from V and 8 bases from J, the gap between germline ends came to 17 bases. In DNA, the CDR3 is TGTGCCAGCAGTTCAGAGACCTTTAATAGGGGCTACACCTTC. Translation gives CASSSETFNRGYTF.

This clone has more than one count but fewer than ten. V usage is TRBV30 and J usage is TRBJ2-5; a possible D gene is TRBD1 (6 bases). Trimming removed 2 bases from V and 3 bases from J, with 7 bases in between. Germline CDR1 GTSNPN, CDR2 SVGIG (reference sequence). CDR3 length: 12 residues. For the CDR3, the DNA is TGTGCCTGGAGTACAGGGAAAGAGACCCAGTACTTC. Protein: CAWSTGKETQYF.

For this clone: Other DNA sequences in the sample encode the same CDR3. Here the CDR3 reads CASSFDRNEKLFF. Written as DNA, the CDR3 is TGTGCCAGCAGCTTCGACAGGAACGAAAAACTGTTTTTT. The chain links TRBV5-6 to TRBJ1-4, with D possibly TRBD1 on 6 matching bases. This CDR3 comprises 13 residues. Deletions cut 2 bases from V and 8 bases from J, with 10 bases between. Germline V gives CDR1 SGHDT, CDR2 YYEEEE.

The chain links TRBV10-2 to TRBJ2-1; the match to TRBD2 covers 11 bases. Looked up from germline, CDR1 is WSHSY and CDR2 is SAAADI. The CDR3 contains 16 residues. V shed 5 bases, J shed 0 bases, and the junction held 3 bases outside the gene matches. DNA for the CDR3: TGCGCCAGCAGTCCGACTAGCGGGGACTCCTACAATGAGCAGTTCTTC. Its protein product is CASSPTSGDSYNEQFF.

This rearrangement joins TRBV18 to TRBJ2-7; TRBD2 is a possible D gene (6 bases). CDR1 KGHSH and CDR2 LQKENI come from the germline V gene. The CDR3 covers 14 residues. The V end was cut by 3 bases, the J end by 5 bases, with 14 bases between. The CDR3 reads CASSPLGGLNEQYF. The CDR3, as DNA: TGTGCCAGCTCACCCTTGGGGGGTCTTAACGAGCAGTACTTC.

This chain links TRBV30 with TRBJ2-7; tentatively, D is TRBD1 (6 bases). Trimming took off 2 bases at V and 6 bases at J, with 14 bases between the two ends. CDR1 and CDR2 (germline): GTSNPN, SVGIG (reference sequence). There are 13 residues in the CDR3. Here the CDR3 DNA reads TGTGCCTGGAGTCAAACAGGGTTTAGCGAGCAGTACTTC. Encoded protein: CAWSQTGFSEQYF.

V and J are TRBV27 and TRBJ1-4; D may be TRBD1 (5 bases). V lost 6 bases and J lost 3, with 11 bases in between. Germline CDR1 is MNHEY and CDR2 is SMNVEV (reference sequence). This CDR3 comprises 14 residues. Written as DNA, the CDR3 is TGTGCCAGCAGACTAACAGGAGCTAATGAAAAACTGTTTTTT. It specifies CASRLTGANEKLFF.